The 32 T cell receptor beta chains below all came from one sample that was sequenced in a study of blood T cell repertoires in COVID-19. TCRdb keeps only in-frame clones here, not all; method: immunoSEQ multiplex PCR. This sample has tens of thousands of clones, with around 91% found just once. Sample: peripheral blood. The receptors originated from a man over 45 with acute or convalescent COVID-19.

V gene TRBV18 combines with J gene TRBJ1-2; 7 bases fit TRBD1. The CDR3 has 15 residues. J lost 0 bases, V lost 6 bases, and 7 bases had no gene match. Germline CDR1 and CDR2: KGHSH and LQKENI. The CDR3 region is CASSPGTETNYGYTF. The CDR3 coding sequence is TGTGCCAGCTCGCCCGGGACAGAGACTAACTATGGCTACACCTTC.

The J gene is TRBJ1-5, the V gene TRBV5-8; 7 bases are shared with TRBD1. This CDR3 is 13 amino acids long. The germline V gene encodes CDR1 SGHTS and CDR2 YDEGEE. J gave up 4 bases and V 9 bases, and 7 bases lay outside the gene matches. The DNA for the CDR3 is TGTGCCACCCGGGACAGACCAAATCAGCCCCAGCATTTT. It yields the protein CATRDRPNQPQHF.

The chain recombines TRBV24-1 with TRBJ1-5; D remains unclear. CDR1 and CDR2 from the germline V gene are KGHDR and SFDVKD. Trimming took 4 bases from V and 0 from J, leaving 6 bases between them. The CDR3 length is 14 residues. CDR3 sequence reads: CATSDLSSNQPQHF. CDR3 DNA: TGTGCCACCAGTGACCTCAGTAGCAATCAGCCCCAGCATTTT.

V gene TRBV21-1 combines with J gene TRBJ1-6; the tabulated D call, TRBD1, remains unverified against the DNA. TRBV21-1 is assigned pseudogene status. The CDR3 is 15 amino acids. CDR3 in amino acids: CASSKAQRGNSPLHF. In DNA, the CDR3 is TGTGCCAGCAGCAAAGCGCAAAGGGGCAACTCACCCCTCCACTTT.

This chain uses TRBV6-5 with TRBJ2-1; TRBD1 matches at 7 bases. Germline V lookup: CDR1 MNHEY, CDR2 SVGAGI. V trimming: 7 bases; J trimming: 7 bases; junction bases outside the gene matches: 13. The CDR3 has 15 amino acids. The CDR3 reads CASNDRAQPRNEQFF. The CDR3 DNA is TGTGCCAGCAACGACAGGGCCCAACCGCGTAATGAGCAGTTCTTC.

The rearrangement links TRBV15 to TRBJ1-2, with 9 bases that match TRBD1. The V and J ends lost 0 bases and 0 bases, in that order; junction bases with no gene match: 5. Looked up from germline, CDR1 is LNHNV and CDR2 is YYDKDF (reference sequence). This CDR3 is built from 17 residues. The chain's CDR3 is CATSRDPGTGTNYGYTF. CDR3 bases: TGTGCCACCAGCAGAGACCCGGGGACAGGGACTAACTATGGCTACACCTTC.

This sequence joins TRBV21-1 and TRBJ2-7; no check of the table's D call, TRBD1, against the DNA was made. TRBV21-1 is termed a pseudogene. The CDR3 extends over 20 amino acids. The CDR3, as DNA: TGTGCCAGCATCAAACCCTCGGGCCTTAGGCAGGGCAGAAGGTCCTACGAGCAGTACGTC. This gives the protein CASIKPSGLRQGRRSYEQYV.

V is TRBV6-4 and J is TRBJ2-3, with D perhaps matching TRBD1 (6 bases). The V end lost 2 bases, the J end lost 5 bases, and 8 bases lay between the germline ends. Germline-derived CDR1 and CDR2 are MRHNA and SNTAGT. This CDR3 region has 13 residues. The CDR3 coding sequence is TGTGCCAGCAGTGACGGGACACAAGATACGCAGTATTTT. This gives the protein CASSDGTQDTQYF.

The sample holds one count of this clone. The chain employs TRBV11-3 and TRBJ1-1; 10 positions agree with TRBD1. The CDR3 loop spans 15 amino acids. V shed 4 bases, J shed 4 bases, and the junction held 6 bases outside the gene matches. Per germline, CDR1 SGHNT and CDR2 YENEEA. Here the CDR3 reads CASSSRTGGTTEAFF. Here the CDR3 DNA reads TGTGCCAGCAGCTCCCGGACAGGGGGGACCACTGAAGCTTTCTTT.

By share of the sample, this clone is medium-sized. The J gene is TRBJ2-1, the V gene TRBV27; 8 bases align to TRBD2. The length of the CDR3 is 16 residues. Germline CDR1 is MNHEY and CDR2 is SMNVEV (reference sequence). The J segment lost 4 bases and the V segment lost 11 bases, leaving 16 bases of the junction unmatched. Written as DNA, the CDR3 is TGTGCCGCGGGGGGCGGGGCTAGCGGGTATTACAATGAGCAGTTCTTC. Translation: CAAGGGASGYYNEQFF.

This chain connects TRBV18 to TRBJ1-1; D gene ambiguous. The CDR3 consists of 14 residues. CDR1 is KGHSH and CDR2 is LQKENI in the germline V gene. Trimming took 2 bases from V and 1 from J, leaving 8 bases between them. CDR3 region: CASSPNGKNTEAFF. CDR3 DNA sequence: TGTGCCAGCTCACCAAACGGGAAGAACACTGAAGCTTTCTTT.

The chain has TRBV5-1 and TRBJ2-1, with TRBD2 matching over 9 bases. Germline trimming cut 0 bases from V and 0 bases from J; bases unmatched to any gene: 7. This CDR3 comprises 18 residues. Germline V gene sequence: CDR1 SGHRS, CDR2 YFSETQ. CDR3 residues: CASSLGLAGLSSYNEQFF. In DNA form, the CDR3 reads TGCGCCAGCAGCTTGGGTCTAGCGGGACTGAGCTCCTACAATGAGCAGTTCTTC.

The V call is TRBV2, the J call TRBJ2-3; 9 bases align to TRBD2. The germline V gene encodes CDR1 SNHLY and CDR2 FYNNEI. V was clipped by 8 bases and J by 7 bases; unmatched bases: 10. There are 14 residues in the CDR3. The CDR3 DNA reads TGTGCCAGCCTGGGACTAGCAGCAGCTAATACGCAGTATTTT. Protein: CASLGLAAANTQYF. Full variable domain (rest looked up from reference TRBV2 and TRBJ2-3): EPEVTQTPSHQVTQMGQEVILRCVPISNHLYFYWYRQILGQKVEFLVSFYNNEISEKSEIFDDQFSVERPDGSNFTLKIRSTKLEDSAMYFCASLGLAAANTQYFGPGTRLTVL.

The chain combines TRBV5-4 with TRBJ2-7; 8 positions agree with TRBD2. The germline gives CDR1 SGHNT, CDR2 YYREEE (reference sequence). The CDR3 totals 15 residues. The trim removed 2 bases at V and 5 bases at J, leaving 9 bases unmatched. The CDR3: CASSFYRVAGNEQYF. CDR3 DNA: TGTGCCAGCAGCTTTTACAGGGTAGCGGGAAACGAGCAGTACTTC. Based on the CDR3 plus reference TRBV5-4 and TRBJ2-7, the full variable domain is ETGVTQSPTHLIKTRGQQVTLRCSSQSGHNTVSWYQQALGQGPQFIFQYYREEENGRGNFPPRFSGLQFPNYSSELNVNALELDDSALYLCASSFYRVAGNEQYFGPGTRLTVT.

The rearrangement uses TRBV28 and TRBJ2-5; D is perhaps TRBD1 (5 bases). The CDR3 runs 14 residues. Per germline, CDR1 MDHEN and CDR2 SYDVKM. The CDR3 loop reads CATSGQGLQETQYF. Written as DNA, the CDR3 is TGTGCAACGTCCGGGCAGGGCCTCCAAGAGACCCAGTACTTC.

This clone was detected once. The genes are TRBV14 and TRBJ1-1; 8 nucleotides align to TRBD1. Germline CDR1 is SGHDN and CDR2 is FVKESK. J was trimmed by 6 bases and V by 1 base; bases with no gene match: 7. This CDR3 region has 15 residues. CDR3 amino acids: CASSQVRTGRPEAFF. DNA for the CDR3: TGTGCCAGCAGCCAAGTCAGGACAGGGAGGCCTGAAGCTTTCTTT. Full variable domain (rest looked up from reference TRBV14 and TRBJ1-1): EAGVTQFPSHSVIEKGQTVTLRCDPISGHDNLYWYRRVMGKEIKFLLHFVKESKQDESGMPNNRFLAERTGGTYSTLKVQPAELEDSGVYFCASSQVRTGRPEAFFGQGTRLTVV.

The rearrangement uses TRBV5-1 and TRBJ2-5; 9 bases map to TRBD2. V gave up 0 bases and J gave up 2 bases; unmatched junction bases: 23. This CDR3 has 22 residues. In germline, CDR1 is SGHRS, CDR2 YFSETQ. CDR3 region: CASSLAHSPGRRTSAAQETQYF. The DNA for the CDR3 is TGCGCCAGCAGCTTGGCCCATTCCCCCGGCCGTCGGACTAGCGCGGCTCAAGAGACCCAGTACTTC.

This chain joins TRBV5-8 and TRBJ2-1, with 8 bases aligning to TRBD1. Germline lookup yields CDR1 SGHTS and CDR2 YDEGEE. This CDR3 has 15 residues. V lost 2 bases, J lost 4 bases, and 5 bases stayed unmatched. The CDR3 region has the DNA TGTGCCAGCAGCTTACAGGGGGATGTATACAATGAGCAGTTCTTC. Translation gives CASSLQGDVYNEQFF.

The rearrangement uses TRBV19 and TRBJ2-3, with 8 bases identical to TRBD1. The CDR3 runs to 16 residues. Per germline, CDR1 LNHDA and CDR2 SQIVND (reference sequence). J gave up 2 bases and V 5 bases, and 9 bases lay outside the gene matches. The CDR3 nucleotides are TGTGCCAGTAGTCCATGGCCAGGGGGCCTCACAGATACGCAGTATTTT. This gives the protein CASSPWPGGLTDTQYF. Looking up the rest from reference TRBV19 and TRBJ2-3 gives the full variable domain: DGGITQSPKYLFRKEGQNVTLSCEQNLNHDAMYWYRQDPGQGLRLIYYSQIVNDFQKGDIAEGYSVSREKKESFPLTVTSAQKNPTAFYLCASSPWPGGLTDTQYFGPGTRLTVL.

This chain joins TRBV6-2 or TRBV6-3 and TRBJ1-6; maybe TRBD1 (6 bases). The CDR3 has 16 residues. Germline-derived CDR1 and CDR2 are MNHEY and SVGEGT. The ends were cut back, 1 base at V and 7 bases at J, with 14 bases in the middle. The CDR3 nucleotides are TGTGCCAGCAGTTACTGGACGGGACACCTAAATTCACCCCTCCACTTT. As protein: CASSYWTGHLNSPLHF.

V and J are TRBV4-3 and TRBJ2-1; 11 bases are shared with TRBD2. The CDR3 consists of 17 residues. Germline V CDR1 and CDR2: LGHNA, YSLEER. Trimming at V came to 2 bases and at J to 5 bases, leaving 8 bases not matched to a gene. CDR3 bases: TGCGCCAGCAGCCAACAACTCGGGACTAGCGGAAACAATGAGCAGTTCTTC. This translates into CASSQQLGTSGNNEQFF.

CDR3 in DNA: TGTGCCAGCAGCTTTTCGCGGGAGACCCAGTACTTC. Translation gives CASSFSRETQYF. The chain couples TRBV5-6 to TRBJ2-5; no reliable D call. CDR1 and CDR2 from the germline V gene are SGHDT and YYEEEE. The CDR3 covers 12 residues. The V and J ends lost 2 bases and 5 bases respectively, with 7 bases between them.

The gene calls are TRBV7-9 and TRBJ2-5; 9 nucleotides line up with TRBD2. Losses at the gene ends were 7 bases for V and 0 bases for J; bases not matched to a gene: 9. The length of the CDR3 is 16 residues. Germline V lookup: CDR1 SEHNR, CDR2 FQNEAQ (reference sequence). CDR3 loop: CASTFPRLADQETQYF. DNA of the CDR3: TGTGCCAGCACCTTTCCTCGACTAGCGGACCAAGAGACCCAGTACTTC.

The chain has TRBV28 and TRBJ1-4; 10 bases agree with TRBD1. Trimming at V came to 4 bases and at J to 7 bases, leaving 9 bases not matched to a gene. This CDR3 region has 16 residues. CDR1 MDHEN and CDR2 SYDVKM come from the germline V gene. DNA of the CDR3: TGTGCCAGCAGTTCTTACCCGGGACAGGGGATTGAAAAACTGTTTTTT. Translating gives CASSSYPGQGIEKLFF.

The chain combines TRBV9 with TRBJ2-1; tentative D call: TRBD2 (6 bases). The CDR3 covers 14 residues. The germline gives CDR1 SGDLS, CDR2 YYNGEE. The V end lost 6 bases, the J end lost 4 bases, and 14 bases lay between the germline ends. CDR3 region: CASTTGTVYNEQFF. Written as DNA, the CDR3 is TGTGCCAGCACTACCGGGACTGTATACAATGAGCAGTTCTTC.

The chain has TRBV19 and TRBJ1-5; TRBD1 matches at 12 bases. With V trimmed by 6 bases and J by 5 bases, 8 bases remained unmatched. Germline CDR1 reads LNHDA; CDR2 reads SQIVND (reference sequence). The CDR3 consists of 16 residues. The CDR3 DNA reads as TGTGCCAGTAGAACCGGGGGACAGGGGGCGCATCAGCCCCAGCATTTT. This sequence encodes CASRTGGQGAHQPQHF.

The V and J genes are TRBV5-1 and TRBJ2-1; no reliable D call. The CDR3 has 16 residues. Per the germline V gene, CDR1 is SGHRS and CDR2 is YFSETQ. V lost 4 bases and J lost 7, with 21 bases in between. CDR3: CASSPDSLSPNNEQFF. The CDR3 bases are TGCGCCAGCAGCCCCGATTCGCTATCACCCAATAATGAGCAGTTCTTC.

The chain couples TRBV6-5 to TRBJ2-1, with 11 bases fitting TRBD1. CDR3 size: 14 residues. The ends lost 4 bases at V and 9 bases at J; junction bases unmatched: 5. Per germline, CDR1 MNHEY and CDR2 SVGAGI. The CDR3 loop reads CASSSDRGRLEQFF. The CDR3 nucleotides read TGTGCCAGCAGTTCGGACAGGGGGCGACTTGAGCAGTTCTTC.

The chain uses TRBV7-2 and TRBJ2-1; 9 bases fit TRBD1. J was trimmed by 3 bases and V by 5 bases; bases with no gene match: 5. This CDR3 has 15 residues. The germline CDR1 and CDR2 sequences are SGHTA and FQGNSA. For the CDR3, the DNA is TGTGCCAGCAGCGAGGGACAGGGAAACTACAATGAGCAGTTCTTC. It yields the protein CASSEGQGNYNEQFF.

The V and J genes are TRBV12-5 and TRBJ1-3; D is undetermined. CDR3 length: 12 residues. CDR1 LGHNT and CDR2 FRNRAP come from the germline V gene. V lost 6 bases and J lost 4, with 7 bases in between. CDR3 nucleotides: TGTGCTAGTGGGGCATCGGGAAACACCATATATTTT. Translating it yields CASGASGNTIYF.

This clone was recorded once. The J gene is TRBJ2-5, the V gene TRBV11-2; unclear D gene. V was cut by 0 bases and J by 5 bases, with 13 bases left in between. Looked up from germline, CDR1 is SGHAT and CDR2 is FQNNGV. The CDR3 totals 15 residues. CDR3 nucleotide sequence: TGTGCCAGCAGCTTAGATATAAGTCAGTGGGAGACCCAGTACTTC. As protein: CASSLDISQWETQYF. The whole variable domain, filled in from reference TRBV11-2 and TRBJ2-5, reads EAGVAQSPRYKIIEKRQSVAFWCNPISGHATLYWYQQILGQGPKLLIQFQNNGVVDDSQLPKDRFSAERLKGVDSTLKIQPAKLEDSAVYLCASSLDISQWETQYFGPGTRLLVL.

The chain carries TRBV3-1 (or the pseudogene TRBV3-2) and TRBJ1-2; maybe TRBD1 (6 bases). The CDR3 covers 15 residues. Germline loops: CDR1 LGHDT, CDR2 YNNKEL (reference sequence). V lost 1 base, J lost 5 bases, and 14 bases lay in between. CDR3 bases: TGTGCCAGCAGCCAAGGGTCGGGACATACTTATGGCTACACCTTC. Translating gives CASSQGSGHTYGYTF.